This TCR beta chain was identified in a study of cytomegalovirus exposure and HLA in healthy donors. The wider study: The 100 to 150 validation repertoires matched the approximately 700 first-cohort repertoires in platform, a later analysis reported.

The CDR3 is made up of 15 amino acids. CDR1 SGDLS and CDR2 YYNGEE come from the germline V gene. Trimming shortened V by 3 bases and J by 0 bases, and 10 bases separated the two germline ends. The repertoire was sequenced with immunoSEQ multiplex PCR; TCRdb's copy has only in-frame clones and lacks some. The sample lists about 330,000 clones, roughly 90% occurring once. On this clone itself: What it recognizes is unknown.

Points from the study as a whole: More than 150 TCR beta chains were listed as cytomegalovirus-associated.

The chain employs TRBV9 and TRBJ1-3, with no clear D. The specimen sequenced was PBMCs. The receptor was isolated from a woman aged 25-40 years in good health and CMV-seropositive. The CDR3 DNA reads as TGTGCCAGCAGCGCCCTGATTGGCTCTGGAAACACCATATATTTT. As protein: CASSALIGSGNTIYF. The full variable domain, rest sourced from reference TRBV9 and TRBJ1-3, is DSGVTQTPKHLITATGQRVTLRCSPRSGDLSVYWYQQSLDQGLQFLIQYYNGEERAKGNILERFSAQQFPDLHSELNLSSLELGDSALYFCASSALIGSGNTIYFGEGSWLTVV.